This TCR beta chain originates from a study of shared clonotypes between healthy human individuals. Across the whole study: The plates for each donor numbered three CD4 naive, three CD4 memory, two CD8 naive and one CD8 memory.

CD45RA-negative memory and CD45RA+ naive subsets were split from the CD4+ cells. Germline V gives CDR1 MDHEN, CDR2 SYDVKM. Trimming pared 7 bases from V and 5 bases from J, leaving 25 bases between. The CDR3 spans 17 residues. Assay: immunoSEQ multiplex PCR; the TCRdb copy retains only in-frame clones and omits some. Of roughly 1,500,000 clones listed, around 98% were seen once; the top ten hold roughly 0.45%. Input material: naive CD4+ T cells sorted from blood. Subset noted: CD45RA+ positively selected. The V gene is TRBV28, the J gene TRBJ2-3; D may match TRBD1 or TRBD2 (6 bases each). The receptor's source is a man under 40 in good health. CDR3 bases: TGTGCCAGCACCTTCGGGGGCCACGCGACGCGTGGAGATACGCAGTATTTT. This translates into CASTFGGHATRGDTQYF.